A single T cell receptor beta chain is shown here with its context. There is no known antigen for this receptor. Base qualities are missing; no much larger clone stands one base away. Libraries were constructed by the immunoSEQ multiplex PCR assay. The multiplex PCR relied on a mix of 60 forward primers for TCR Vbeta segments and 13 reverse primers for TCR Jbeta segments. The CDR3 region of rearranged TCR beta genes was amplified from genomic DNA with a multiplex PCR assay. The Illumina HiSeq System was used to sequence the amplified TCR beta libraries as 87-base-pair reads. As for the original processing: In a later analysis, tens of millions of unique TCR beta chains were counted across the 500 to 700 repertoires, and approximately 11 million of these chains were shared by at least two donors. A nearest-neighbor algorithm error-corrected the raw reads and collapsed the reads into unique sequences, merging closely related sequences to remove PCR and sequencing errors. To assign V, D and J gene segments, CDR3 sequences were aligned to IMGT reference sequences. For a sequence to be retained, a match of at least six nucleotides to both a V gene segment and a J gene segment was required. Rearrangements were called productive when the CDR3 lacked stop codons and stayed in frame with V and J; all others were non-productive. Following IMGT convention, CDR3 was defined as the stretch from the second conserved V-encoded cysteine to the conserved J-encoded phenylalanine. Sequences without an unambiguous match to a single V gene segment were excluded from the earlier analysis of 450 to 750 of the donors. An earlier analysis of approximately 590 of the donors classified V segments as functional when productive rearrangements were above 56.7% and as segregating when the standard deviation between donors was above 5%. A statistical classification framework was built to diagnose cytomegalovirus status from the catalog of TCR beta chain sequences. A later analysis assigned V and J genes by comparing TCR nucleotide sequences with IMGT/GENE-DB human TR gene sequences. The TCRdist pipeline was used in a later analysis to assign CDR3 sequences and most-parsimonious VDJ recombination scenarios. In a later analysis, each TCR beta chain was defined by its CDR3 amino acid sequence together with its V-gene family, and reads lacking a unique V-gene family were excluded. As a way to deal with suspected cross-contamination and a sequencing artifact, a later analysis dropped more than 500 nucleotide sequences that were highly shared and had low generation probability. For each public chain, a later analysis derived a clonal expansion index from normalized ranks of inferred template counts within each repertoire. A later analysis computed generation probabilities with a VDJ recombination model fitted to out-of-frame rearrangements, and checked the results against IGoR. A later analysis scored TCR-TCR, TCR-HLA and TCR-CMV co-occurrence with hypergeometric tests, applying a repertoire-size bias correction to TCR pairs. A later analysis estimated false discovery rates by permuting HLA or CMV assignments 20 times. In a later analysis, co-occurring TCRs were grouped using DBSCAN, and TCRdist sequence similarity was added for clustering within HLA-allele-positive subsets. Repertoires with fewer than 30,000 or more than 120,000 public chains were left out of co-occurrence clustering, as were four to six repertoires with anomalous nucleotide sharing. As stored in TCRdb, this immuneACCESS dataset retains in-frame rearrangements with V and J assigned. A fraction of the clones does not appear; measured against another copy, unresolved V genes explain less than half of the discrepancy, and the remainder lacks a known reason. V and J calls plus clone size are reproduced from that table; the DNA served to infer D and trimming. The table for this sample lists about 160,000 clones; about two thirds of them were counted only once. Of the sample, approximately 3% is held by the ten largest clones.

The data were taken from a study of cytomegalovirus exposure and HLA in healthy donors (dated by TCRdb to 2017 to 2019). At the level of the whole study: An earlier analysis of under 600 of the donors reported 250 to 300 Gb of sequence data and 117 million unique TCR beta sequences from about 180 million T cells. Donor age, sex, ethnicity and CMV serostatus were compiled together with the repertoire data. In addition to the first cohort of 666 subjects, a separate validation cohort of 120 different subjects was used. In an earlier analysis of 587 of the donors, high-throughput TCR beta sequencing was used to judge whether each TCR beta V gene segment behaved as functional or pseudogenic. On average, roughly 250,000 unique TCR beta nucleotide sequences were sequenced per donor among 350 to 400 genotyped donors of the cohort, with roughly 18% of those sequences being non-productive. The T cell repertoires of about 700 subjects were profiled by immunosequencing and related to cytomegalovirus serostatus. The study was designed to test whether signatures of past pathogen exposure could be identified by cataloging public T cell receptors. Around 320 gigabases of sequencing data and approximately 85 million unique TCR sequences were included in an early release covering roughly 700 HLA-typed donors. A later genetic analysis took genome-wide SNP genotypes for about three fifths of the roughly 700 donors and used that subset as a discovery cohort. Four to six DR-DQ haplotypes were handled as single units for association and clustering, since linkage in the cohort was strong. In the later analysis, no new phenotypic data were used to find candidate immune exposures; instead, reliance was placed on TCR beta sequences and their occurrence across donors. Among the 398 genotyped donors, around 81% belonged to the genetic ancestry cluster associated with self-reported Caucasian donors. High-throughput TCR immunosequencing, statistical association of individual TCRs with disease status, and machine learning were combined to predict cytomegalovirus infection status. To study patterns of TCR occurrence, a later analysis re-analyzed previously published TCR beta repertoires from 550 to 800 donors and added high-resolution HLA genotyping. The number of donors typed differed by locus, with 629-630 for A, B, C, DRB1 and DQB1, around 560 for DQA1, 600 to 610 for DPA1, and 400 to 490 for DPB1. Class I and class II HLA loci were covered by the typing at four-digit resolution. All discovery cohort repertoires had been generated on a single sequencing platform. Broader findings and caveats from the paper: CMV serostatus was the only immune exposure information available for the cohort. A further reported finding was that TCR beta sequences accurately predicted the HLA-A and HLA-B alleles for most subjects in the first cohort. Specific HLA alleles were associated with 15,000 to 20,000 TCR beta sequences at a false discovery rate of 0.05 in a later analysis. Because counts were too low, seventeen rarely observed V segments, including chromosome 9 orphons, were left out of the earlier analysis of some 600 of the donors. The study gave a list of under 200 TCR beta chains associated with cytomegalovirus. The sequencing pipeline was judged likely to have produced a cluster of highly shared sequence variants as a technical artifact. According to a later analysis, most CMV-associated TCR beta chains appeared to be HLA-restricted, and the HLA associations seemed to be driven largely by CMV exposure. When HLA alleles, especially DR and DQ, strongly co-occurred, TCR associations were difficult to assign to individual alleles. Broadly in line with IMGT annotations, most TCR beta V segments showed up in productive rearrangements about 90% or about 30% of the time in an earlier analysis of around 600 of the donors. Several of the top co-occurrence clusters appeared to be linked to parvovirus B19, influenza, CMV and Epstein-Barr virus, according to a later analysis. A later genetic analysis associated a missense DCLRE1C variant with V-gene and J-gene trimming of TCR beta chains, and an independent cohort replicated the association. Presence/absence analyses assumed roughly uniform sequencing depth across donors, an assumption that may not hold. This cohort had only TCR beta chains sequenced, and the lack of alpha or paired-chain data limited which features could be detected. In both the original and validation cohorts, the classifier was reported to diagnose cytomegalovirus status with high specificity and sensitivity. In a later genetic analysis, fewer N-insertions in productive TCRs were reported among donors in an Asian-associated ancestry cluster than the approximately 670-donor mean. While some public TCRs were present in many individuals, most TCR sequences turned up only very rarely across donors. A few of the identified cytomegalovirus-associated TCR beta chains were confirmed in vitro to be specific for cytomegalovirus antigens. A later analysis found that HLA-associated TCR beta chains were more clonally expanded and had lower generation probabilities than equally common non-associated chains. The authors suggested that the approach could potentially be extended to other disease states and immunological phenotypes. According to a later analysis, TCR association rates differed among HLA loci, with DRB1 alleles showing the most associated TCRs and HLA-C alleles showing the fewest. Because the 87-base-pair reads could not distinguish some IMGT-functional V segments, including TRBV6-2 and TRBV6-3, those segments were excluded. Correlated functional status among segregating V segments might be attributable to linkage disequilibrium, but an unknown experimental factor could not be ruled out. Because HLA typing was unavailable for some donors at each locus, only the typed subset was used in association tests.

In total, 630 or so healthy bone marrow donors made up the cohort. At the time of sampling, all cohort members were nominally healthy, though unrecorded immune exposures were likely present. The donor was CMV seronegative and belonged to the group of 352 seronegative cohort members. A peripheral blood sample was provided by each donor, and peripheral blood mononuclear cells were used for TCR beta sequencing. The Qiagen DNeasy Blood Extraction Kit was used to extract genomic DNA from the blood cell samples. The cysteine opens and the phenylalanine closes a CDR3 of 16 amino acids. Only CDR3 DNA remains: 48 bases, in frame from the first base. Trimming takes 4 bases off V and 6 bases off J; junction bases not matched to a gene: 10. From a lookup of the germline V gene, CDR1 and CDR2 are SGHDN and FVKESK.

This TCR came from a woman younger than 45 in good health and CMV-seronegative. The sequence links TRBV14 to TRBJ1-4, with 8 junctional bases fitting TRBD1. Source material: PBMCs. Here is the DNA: TGTGCCAGCAGCCGAGGACAGGGCATTCAATATGAAAAACTGTTTTTT. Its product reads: CASSRGQGIQYEKLFF.